This T cell receptor beta chain is drawn from a study of cytomegalovirus exposure and HLA in healthy donors. Use of 60 Vbeta and 13 Jbeta primers characterized the PCR. The data were produced by immunoSEQ multiplex PCR, yet TCRdb's version contains in-frame clones alone and is incomplete. Of about 200,000 clones listed, 70% to 90% are singletons. A few counts support this clone. The CDR3 totals 18 residues. Germline lookup yields CDR1 MNHEY and CDR2 SMNVEV (reference sequence). With 2 bases clipped from V and 6 bases from J, the junction kept 16 bases outside the gene matches. The chain employs TRBV27 and TRBJ1-2; 9 nucleotides match TRBD1. This receptor was taken from a man aged 25-40 years in good health and CMV-seronegative. Sequencing was carried out using PBMCs. The CDR3, as DNA: TGTGCCAGCAGTTTAGGAACCGGACAGGGGCTCCGGTGGGATGGCTACACCTTC. Amino acid sequence: CASSLGTGQGLRWDGYTF.